These 2 T cell receptor beta chains were all obtained from the same sample, sequenced in a study of blood T cell repertoires in COVID-19. Measured with immunoSEQ multiplex PCR; TCRdb has only the in-frame clones, and not every one. The top ten clones hold around 0.84% of a sample with fewer than 300,000 clones, around 89% of them seen once. Sequenced input: peripheral blood. Receptor source: a man in his thirties or forties with acute or convalescent COVID-19.

The sample holds a few counts of this clone. The V gene is TRBV2, the J gene TRBJ2-7; the D gene is possibly TRBD1 (5 bases). V was cut by 2 bases and J by 5 bases, with 16 bases left in between. The germline V gene encodes CDR1 SNHLY and CDR2 FYNNEI. This CDR3 is built from 15 residues. The CDR3 loop reads CASSENLAGKNEQYF. CDR3 coding DNA: TGTGCCAGCAGTGAAAATCTGGCAGGGAAGAACGAGCAGTACTTC.

This chain links TRBV7-9 with TRBJ2-7; 9 nucleotides agree with TRBD1. Germline loops: CDR1 SEHNR, CDR2 FQNEAQ (reference sequence). This CDR3 comprises 12 residues. V lost 6 bases to trimming and J lost 4 bases; unmatched junction nucleotides: 1. The CDR3, as DNA: TGTGCCAGCAGTGACAGGGGGTACGAGCAGTACTTC. This translates into CASSDRGYEQYF.